This T cell receptor beta chain was identified during a study of blood T cell repertoires in COVID-19. The table came from immunoSEQ multiplex PCR; TCRdb's copy has only in-frame clones and leaves some out. This table has fewer than 300,000 clones, roughly 85% appearing once. CDR3 size: 13 residues. Germline V gene sequence: CDR1 LGHDT, CDR2 YNNKEL (reference sequence). Deletions cut 1 base from V and 14 bases from J, with 12 bases between. Material: PBMCs or T cells enriched from blood (not recorded which). The TCR comes from a man aged 40-49 years who had been exposed to COVID-19. The chain recombines TRBV3-1 (or the pseudogene TRBV3-2) with TRBJ1-6; the D gene is possibly TRBD1 (5 bases). The CDR3 DNA sequence: TGTGCCAGCAGCCAAGTAGGGGTCGCGACCCTCCACTTT. This translates into CASSQVGVATLHF.